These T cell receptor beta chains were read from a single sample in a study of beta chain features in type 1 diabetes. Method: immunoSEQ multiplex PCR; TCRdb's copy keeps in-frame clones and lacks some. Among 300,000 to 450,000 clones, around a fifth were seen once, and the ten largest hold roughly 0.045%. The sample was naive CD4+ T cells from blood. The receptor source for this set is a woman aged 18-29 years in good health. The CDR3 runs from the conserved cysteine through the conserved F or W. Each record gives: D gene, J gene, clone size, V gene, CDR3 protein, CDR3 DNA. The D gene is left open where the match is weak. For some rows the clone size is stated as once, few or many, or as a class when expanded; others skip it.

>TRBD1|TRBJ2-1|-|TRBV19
CASSPRWGQGGNEQFF
TGTGCCAGTAGCCCCCGGTGGGGACAGGGAGGCAATGAGCAGTTCTTC
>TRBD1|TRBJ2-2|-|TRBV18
CASSLGQGGTGELFF
TGTGCCAGCTCCCTAGGACAGGGAGGCACCGGGGAGCTGTTTTTT
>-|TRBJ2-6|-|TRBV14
CASRQAGVGANVLTF
TGTGCCAGCAGACAAGCAGGGGTCGGGGCCAACGTCCTGACTTTC
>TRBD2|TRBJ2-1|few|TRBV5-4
CASSSASGAGGISYNEQFF
TGTGCCAGCAGCTCTGCCTCGGGTGCGGGAGGGATTTCCTACAATGAGCAGTTCTTC
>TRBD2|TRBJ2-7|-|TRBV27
CASSPRLAGVGEQYF
TGTGCCAGCAGTCCCAGACTAGCGGGAGTTGGCGAGCAGTACTTC
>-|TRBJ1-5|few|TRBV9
CASSVEGGNQPQHF
TGTGCCAGCAGCGTAGAAGGAGGGAATCAGCCCCAGCATTTT
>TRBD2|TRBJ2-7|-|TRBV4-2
CASSHGLAADYEQYF
TGTGCCAGCAGCCACGGACTAGCGGCCGACTACGAGCAGTACTTC
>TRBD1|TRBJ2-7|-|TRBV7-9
CASSPRQGSSSYEQYF
TGTGCCAGCAGCCCCCGACAGGGCTCTAGCTCCTACGAGCAGTACTTC
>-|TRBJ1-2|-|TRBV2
CASAGTNYGYTF
TGTGCCAGCGCGGGAACTAACTATGGCTACACCTTC
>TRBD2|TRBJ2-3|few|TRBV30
CAWSPRSSGSSTQYF
TGTGCCTGGAGTCCGAGGTCTAGCGGGAGTTCTACGCAGTATTTT
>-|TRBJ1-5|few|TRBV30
CAWTQGFNQPQHF
TGTGCCTGGACACAGGGATTCAATCAGCCCCAGCATTTT
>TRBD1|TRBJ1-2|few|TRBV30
CAWSPGTGVPSYGYTF
TGTGCCTGGAGTCCCGGGACAGGGGTGCCTAGTTATGGCTACACCTTC
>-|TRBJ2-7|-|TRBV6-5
CASSNTGHTNEQYF
TGTGCCAGCAGCAACACGGGACATACCAACGAGCAGTACTTC
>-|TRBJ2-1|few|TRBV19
CASSSLYNEQFF
TGTGCCAGTAGTTCCCTCTACAATGAGCAGTTCTTC
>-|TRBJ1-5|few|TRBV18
CASSPESGAQPQHF
TGTGCCAGCTCACCGGAATCAGGGGCTCAGCCCCAGCATTTT
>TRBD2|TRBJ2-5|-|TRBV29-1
CSVGLAGETQYF
TGCAGCGTTGGACTAGCGGGAGAGACCCAGTACTTC